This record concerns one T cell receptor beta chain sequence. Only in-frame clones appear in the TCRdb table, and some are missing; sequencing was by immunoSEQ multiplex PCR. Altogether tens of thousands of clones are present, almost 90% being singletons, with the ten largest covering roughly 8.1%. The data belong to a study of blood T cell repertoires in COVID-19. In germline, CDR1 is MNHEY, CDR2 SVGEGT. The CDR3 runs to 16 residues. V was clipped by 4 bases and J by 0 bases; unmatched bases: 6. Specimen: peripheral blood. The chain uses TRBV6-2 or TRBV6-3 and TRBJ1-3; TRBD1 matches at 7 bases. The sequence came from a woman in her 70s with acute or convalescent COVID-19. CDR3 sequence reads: CASSSPGQTSGNTIYF. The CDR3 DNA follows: TGTGCCAGCAGTTCGCCGGGACAGACCTCTGGAAACACCATATATTTT.